A single sample is the source of the 27 T cell receptor beta chains below, sequenced in a study of response to subunit inactivated influenza vaccine. TCRdb recomputed calls from the RT-PCR reads with MiXCR, one row per CDR3 protein. The table includes over 450,000 distinct CDR3 sequences, 10% to 15% detected once. Sample: PBMCs from blood, taken roughly 48 days after vaccination. The source is a middle-aged man who received an inactivated influenza vaccine.

J is TRBJ2-2 and V is TRBV9; D gene uncertain. Germline V gene lookup returns CDR1 SGDLS and CDR2 YYNGEE. The CDR3 is 12 amino acids. Trimming stripped 0 bases from V and 10 bases from J, with 7 bases between. The CDR3 protein is CASSVGNSELFF. In nucleotides, the CDR3 is TGTGCCAGCAGCGTAGGCAACTCGGAGCTGTTTTTT.

This clonotype has at least ten counts. This chain connects TRBV5-5 to TRBJ1-4, with TRBD1 as a possible D gene (6 bases). Trimming left V 4 bases short and J 7 bases short, with 14 bases between. The CDR3 has 14 residues. The V gene's germline CDR1 is SGHKS and CDR2 YYEKEE (reference sequence). The CDR3 sequence: CASSKTGRGEKLFF. Written as DNA, the CDR3 is TGTGCCAGCAGCAAGACAGGCCGAGGTGAAAAACTGTTTTTT.

The rearrangement joins TRBV20-1 to TRBJ2-7; 7 bases are a match to TRBD1. Germline loops: CDR1 DFQATT, CDR2 SNEGSKA (reference sequence). The CDR3 loop spans 15 amino acids. With 1 base clipped from V and 2 bases from J, the junction kept 8 bases outside the gene matches. CDR3 residues: CSARVGRGSAYEQYF. DNA for the CDR3: TGCAGTGCTAGAGTTGGCAGGGGGTCTGCCTACGAGCAGTACTTC.

This clonotype was counted at least ten times. This sequence joins TRBV20-1 and TRBJ2-5, with a tentative D call TRBD2 (6 bases). V lost 3 bases, J lost 7 bases, and 15 bases lay in between. The CDR3 is 13 residues long. CDR1 and CDR2 from the germline V gene are DFQATT and SNEGSKA (reference sequence). The CDR3 spells CSASSTGAGTQYF. CDR3 sequence (DNA): TGCAGTGCTAGTTCAACCGGAGCGGGGACCCAGTACTTC.

This clonotype was picked up a small number of times. The rearrangement joins TRBV27 to TRBJ1-2, with D tentatively TRBD1 (5 bases). The CDR3 runs to 13 residues. The germline V and J ends were trimmed by 5 bases and 7 bases, with 14 bases remaining between them. Germline lookup yields CDR1 MNHEY and CDR2 SMNVEV (reference sequence). The CDR3 protein is CASSPVLGAGYTF. CDR3 bases: TGTGCCAGCAGTCCTGTCTTAGGGGCTGGCTACACCTTC.

This clonotype was found a few times. The chain uses TRBV2 and TRBJ1-5; no firm D call. Trimming shortened V by 4 bases and J by 7 bases, and 11 bases separated the two germline ends. The CDR3 totals 13 residues. CDR1 is SNHLY, CDR2 FYNNEI, per germline. The CDR3 nucleotides read TGTGCCAGCAGTGCCCCCGGGCTCCAGCCCCAGCATTTT. It translates to CASSAPGLQPQHF.

In this sample, this clonotype turned up a few times. The conserved closing phenylalanine or tryptophan is absent in this CDR3, likely reflecting a read error. This rearrangement joins TRBV6-1 to TRBJ1-1; tentatively, D is TRBD1 (5 bases). Trimming cost V 7 bases and J 5 bases, with 23 bases left between them. This CDR3 is built from 16 residues. CDR1 MNHNS and CDR2 SASEGT come from the germline V gene. The CDR3 DNA reads as TGTGCCAGCAAGAATCAGGGCCGGGGAAGGTCTACTGAAGCTTTCTGT. Residues: CASKNQGRGRSTEAFC.

This chain connects TRBV7-2 to TRBJ1-4; the match to TRBD1 covers 7 bases. Germline-derived CDR1 and CDR2 are SGHTA and FQGNSA. The CDR3 has 15 amino acids. Unmatched junction bases numbered 8, after V lost 5 bases and J lost 5 bases. CDR3 nucleotide sequence: TGTGCCAGCAGCCCTGGACAGGCCCCGAATGAAAAACTGTTTTTT. Protein product: CASSPGQAPNEKLFF.

This clonotype was picked up a small number of times. This chain links TRBV5-1 with TRBJ2-7; 9 bases map to TRBD1. Per the germline V gene, CDR1 is SGHRS and CDR2 is YFSETQ. There are 13 residues in the CDR3. V lost 7 bases and J lost 2; bases outside the gene matches: 4. In DNA, the CDR3 is TGCGCCAGCCGACAGGGGGTGACCTACGAGCAGTACTTC. Amino acid sequence: CASRQGVTYEQYF. Full variable domain (remainder filled in from reference TRBV5-1 and TRBJ2-7): KAGVTQTPRYLIKTRGQQVTLSCSPISGHRSVSWYQQTPGQGLQFLFEYFSETQRNKGNFPGRFSGRQFSNSRSEMNVSTLELGDSALYLCASRQGVTYEQYFGPGTRLTVT.

V and J are TRBV11-2 and TRBJ2-5; no firm D call. V lost 6 bases, J lost 3 bases, and 14 bases lay in between. Germline V CDR1 and CDR2: SGHAT, FQNNGV. The CDR3 totals 14 residues. CDR3 nucleotide sequence: TGTGCCAGCAGAAGGTTAGGGCTCGAAGAGACCCAGTACTTC. This translates into CASRRLGLEETQYF.

Only a few counts were recorded for this clonotype. The chain couples TRBV7-2 to TRBJ2-7; 7 nucleotides line up with TRBD1. Germline trimming cut 3 bases from V and 0 bases from J; bases unmatched to any gene: 2. This CDR3 has 14 amino acids. Germline CDR1 is SGHTA and CDR2 is FQGNSA. This CDR3 is CASSLDRPSYEQYF. In DNA form, the CDR3 reads TGTGCCAGCAGCTTGGACAGGCCCTCCTACGAGCAGTACTTC. Drawing the rest from reference TRBV7-2 and TRBJ2-7, the complete variable domain is GAGVSQSPSNKVTEKGKDVELRCDPISGHTALYWYRQSLGQGLEFLIYFQGNSAPDKSGLPSDRFSAERTGGSVSTLTIQRTQQEDSAVYLCASSLDRPSYEQYFGPGTRLTVT.

This clonotype has just a few counts. V gene TRBV24-1 combines with J gene TRBJ2-1; 9 positions agree with TRBD2. In germline, CDR1 is KGHDR, CDR2 SFDVKD. V lost 5 bases and J lost 1; bases outside the gene matches: 5. The CDR3 is 16 residues long. This CDR3 reads CATSGIAGGSYNEQFF. The CDR3 DNA follows: TGTGCCACCAGTGGAATTGCGGGGGGGTCCTACAATGAGCAGTTCTTC.

With respect to this clonotype: One end of the junction varies from germline; a read error may be responsible. The V and J genes are TRBV5-1 and TRBJ2-3; 9 nucleotides line up with TRBD2. Germline-derived CDR1 and CDR2 are SGHRS and YFSETQ. The CDR3 sequence is 15 residues long. The CDR3 sequence is CASSGGGRALDTQSF. The CDR3 DNA sequence: TGCGCCAGCAGCGGAGGCGGGAGGGCCCTGGATACGCAGTCTTTT.

This chain connects TRBV7-2 to TRBJ1-4; no firm D call. CDR3 length: 14 amino acids. Trimming shortened V by 5 bases and J by 0 bases, and 7 bases separated the two germline ends. Germline loops: CDR1 SGHTA, CDR2 FQGNSA. The CDR3, as DNA: TGTGCCAGCAGCACCCATGCAACTAATGAAAAACTGTTTTTT. Amino acids: CASSTHATNEKLFF.

This clonotype was found a few times. The rearrangement joins TRBV12-3 or TRBV12-4 to TRBJ2-3, with D perhaps TRBD2 (5 bases). The CDR3 consists of 13 residues. V lost 5 bases and J lost 4, with 10 bases in between. The CDR3 bases are TGTGCCAGCAGTACCTTACTAGCAGATACGCAGTATTTT. As protein: CASSTLLADTQYF.

The sample holds a few counts of this clonotype. The genes are TRBV12-3 or TRBV12-4 and TRBJ1-6; D not certain. Trimming took 7 bases from V and 9 from J, leaving 13 bases between them. This CDR3 is built from 13 residues. The DNA of the CDR3 is TGTGCCAGCAATACGGCAGTTGGTTCACCCCTCCACTTT. Encoded protein: CASNTAVGSPLHF.

The chain carries TRBV6-5 and TRBJ1-1; 7 bases map to TRBD1. Germline V lookup: CDR1 MNHEY, CDR2 SVGAGI. The trim removed 0 bases at V and 7 bases at J, leaving 8 bases unmatched. The CDR3 extends over 15 amino acids. The CDR3 DNA sequence: TGTGCCAGCAGTTACTCCACGACAGGGAGCGGTGAAGCTTTCTTT. Amino acids: CASSYSTTGSGEAFF.

The chain recombines TRBV9 with TRBJ2-1, with 7 nucleotides matching TRBD2. This CDR3 contains 16 residues. Germline V CDR1 and CDR2: SGDLS, YYNGEE. The V and J ends lost 4 bases and 6 bases, in that order; junction bases with no gene match: 13. The DNA for the CDR3 is TGTGCCAGCAGCTTCCAAGGAGGTGGGACTATCAATGAGCAGTTCTTC. Protein sequence: CASSFQGGGTINEQFF.

This clonotype was seen a handful of times. The chain links TRBV7-6 to TRBJ2-1, with 9 bases that match TRBD2. Germline CDR1 is SGHVS and CDR2 is FNYEAQ. Trimming took 3 bases from V and 9 from J; bases not matched to a gene: 15. This CDR3 is 17 amino acids long. This CDR3 is CASSFIGGGLAISEQFF. The CDR3 DNA sequence: TGTGCCAGCAGCTTTATAGGGGGGGGACTAGCCATATCTGAGCAGTTCTTC.

This clonotype has ten or more counts. The V gene is TRBV5-1, the J gene TRBJ1-1; D not certain. This CDR3 contains 16 residues. Per the germline V gene, CDR1 is SGHRS and CDR2 is YFSETQ. Trimming removed 0 bases from V and 0 bases from J, with 12 bases in between. For the CDR3, the DNA is TGCGCCAGCAGCTTGGTGCGGTCGGAGGTGAACACTGAAGCTTTCTTT. Its translation: CASSLVRSEVNTEAFF.

The rearrangement uses TRBV14 and TRBJ2-7; D not certain. This CDR3 contains 13 residues. Trimming stripped 4 bases from V and 3 bases from J, with 10 bases between. Germline V CDR1 and CDR2: SGHDN, FVKESK. CDR3 amino acids: CASSLHGRYEQYF. The CDR3 bases are TGTGCCAGCAGCCTCCACGGACGCTACGAGCAGTACTTC.

The chain uses TRBV29-1 and TRBJ1-2, with a possible D match to TRBD1 (6 bases). The CDR3 is 13 residues long. Germline V gene data show CDR1 as SQVTM and CDR2 as ANQGSEA. Trimming shortened V by 3 bases and J by 2 bases, and 10 bases separated the two germline ends. CDR3 amino acids: CSVDRQGNYGYTF. CDR3 bases: TGCAGCGTTGATAGGCAGGGGAACTATGGCTACACCTTC.

The chain joins TRBV20-1 to TRBJ2-1, with 12 nucleotides matching TRBD2. The CDR3 sequence is 14 residues long. Germline V gene data show CDR1 as DFQATT and CDR2 as SNEGSKA (reference sequence). J lost 12 bases, V lost 5 bases, and 11 bases had no gene match. The CDR3 reads CSAPGTSGPPGQFF. CDR3 DNA sequence: TGCAGTGCTCCCGGGACTAGCGGGCCCCCTGGGCAGTTCTTC.

This clonotype was detected only once. A junction end diverges from the germline sequence, so it may reflect a read error. This chain connects TRBV2 to TRBJ2-6, with 8 positions matching TRBD2. Germline CDR1 and CDR2: SNHLY and FYNNEI. The CDR3 spans 18 residues. The CDR3 reads CAISPSGRARSGANVLTF. The CDR3 region has the DNA TGTGCCATCAGTCCCTCCGGGAGGGCCCGCTCTGGGGCCAACGTCCTGACTTTC.

The V and J genes are TRBV20-1 and TRBJ2-5, with D uncertain. The CDR3 totals 13 residues. Trimming stripped 5 bases from V and 4 bases from J, with 14 bases between. Germline CDR1 and CDR2: DFQATT and SNEGSKA (reference sequence). The CDR3 protein is CSASPVLLETQYF. CDR3 coding DNA: TGCAGTGCTTCCCCCGTCCTACTAGAGACCCAGTACTTC.

The rearrangement joins TRBV4-2 to TRBJ1-6, with 7 bases that match TRBD1. V lost 1 base to trimming and J lost 5 bases; unmatched junction nucleotides: 8. This CDR3 has 17 residues. Germline CDR1 and CDR2: LGHNA and YNFKEQ. CDR3 in amino acids: CASSQGGGTVDNSPLHF. The CDR3 region has the DNA TGTGCCAGCAGCCAAGGAGGGGGCACAGTGGATAATTCACCCCTCCACTTT.

This clonotype has a handful of counts. This rearrangement joins TRBV6-1 to TRBJ1-3; unclear D gene. Trimming shortened V by 6 bases and J by 0 bases, and 12 bases separated the two germline ends. Germline CDR1 reads MNHNS; CDR2 reads SASEGT. The CDR3 is made up of 15 amino acids. DNA for the CDR3: TGTGCCAGCAGGGCCACCGGGATCTCTGGAAACACCATATATTTT. Its translation is CASRATGISGNTIYF.